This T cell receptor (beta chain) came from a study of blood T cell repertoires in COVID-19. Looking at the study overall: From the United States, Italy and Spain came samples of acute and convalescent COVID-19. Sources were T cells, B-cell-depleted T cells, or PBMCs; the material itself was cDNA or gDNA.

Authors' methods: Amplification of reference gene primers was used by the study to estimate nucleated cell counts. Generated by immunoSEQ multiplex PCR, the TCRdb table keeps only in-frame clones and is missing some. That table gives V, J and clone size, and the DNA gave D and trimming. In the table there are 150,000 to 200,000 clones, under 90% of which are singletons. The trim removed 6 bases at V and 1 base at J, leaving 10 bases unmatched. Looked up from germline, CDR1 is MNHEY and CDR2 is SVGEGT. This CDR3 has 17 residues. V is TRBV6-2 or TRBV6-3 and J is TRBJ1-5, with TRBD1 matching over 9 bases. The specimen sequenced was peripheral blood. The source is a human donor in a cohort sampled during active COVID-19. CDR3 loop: CASSRTGDGSSNQPQHF. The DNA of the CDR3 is TGTGCCAGCAGCCGGACAGGGGATGGTTCAAGCAATCAGCCCCAGCATTTT.